Below are 22 T cell receptor beta chains sequenced from a single sample in a study of T-cell reconstitution after alpha-beta-depleted transplantation in children. TCRbeta library preparation incorporated unique molecular identifiers. TCRdb independently ran MiXCR on the PCR reads; one entry per CDR3 protein. The sample has about 120,000 distinct CDR3 sequences; about 21% are singletons. The source was PBMCs, mostly from graft donor cells, collected 180 days after TCRalphabeta/CD19-depleted stem cell transplant. The receptors derive from a male patient aged 2 to 9 who had a stem cell transplant for chronic granulomatous disease, so the T cells may come from the graft donor.

This clonotype was counted a few times. The chain has TRBV12-5 and TRBJ2-3; 11 nucleotides agree with TRBD2. The CDR3 runs 15 residues. Unmatched junction bases numbered 4, after V lost 5 bases and J lost 3 bases. Per germline, CDR1 LGHNT and CDR2 FRNRAP. The CDR3, as DNA: TGTGCTAGTGGTCCCCGACTAGCGGGAACAGATACGCAGTATTTT. Translated: CASGPRLAGTDTQYF.

This clonotype was observed many times. This chain uses TRBV7-2 with TRBJ2-7; D is unclear. The CDR3 covers 11 residues. The germline V and J ends were trimmed by 6 bases and 4 bases, with 7 bases remaining between them. Germline assignment: CDR1 SGHTA and CDR2 FQGNSA. CDR3 loop: CASRTNYEQYF. CDR3 sequence (DNA): TGTGCCAGCAGAACCAATTACGAGCAGTACTTC.

This clonotype was counted ten times or more. The V call is TRBV20-1, the J call TRBJ2-7, with 9 bases fitting TRBD2. Germline CDR1 is DFQATT and CDR2 is SNEGSKA (reference sequence). V was clipped by 5 bases and J by 1 base; unmatched bases: 3. The CDR3 loop spans 13 amino acids. CDR3: CSACSGRSYEQYF. Here the CDR3 DNA reads TGCAGTGCTTGCAGCGGGAGGTCCTACGAGCAGTACTTC.

The sample holds many counts of this clonotype. This CDR3 reads CASKPPTGNTGELFF. The CDR3 region has the DNA TGTGCCAGCAAGCCCCCTACAGGGAACACCGGGGAGCTGTTTTTT. The V gene is TRBV6-5, the J gene TRBJ2-2; possibly TRBD1 for D (5 bases). V was trimmed by 7 bases and J by 1 base, leaving 13 bases between them. Germline CDR1 and CDR2: MNHEY and SVGAGI. The CDR3 extends over 15 amino acids.

The sample holds many counts of this clonotype. As DNA, the CDR3 is TGTGCCACCAGTGATTTCAGGGGAATTCTGTTTTTT. Its translation is CATSDFRGILFF. The gene calls are TRBV24-1 and TRBJ1-4; a weak D match, TRBD1 (6 bases). Germline values: CDR1 KGHDR, CDR2 SFDVKD. The CDR3 is made up of 12 amino acids. V lost 1 base and J 14 bases, leaving 10 bases between the germline ends.

This clonotype was found many times. The genes are TRBV27 and TRBJ2-5; perhaps TRBD2 as D (6 bases). Deletions cut 6 bases from V and 1 base from J, with 15 bases between. Looked up from germline, CDR1 is MNHEY and CDR2 is SMNVEV (reference sequence). The CDR3 totals 15 residues. Here the CDR3 DNA reads TGTGCCAGCAGACTCCGGGGGACCCTCCAAGAGACCCAGTACTTC. As protein: CASRLRGTLQETQYF.

This sequence joins TRBV5-8 and TRBJ1-6; 7 bases match TRBD1. The CDR3 loop spans 14 amino acids. V lost 3 bases, J lost 5 bases, and 2 bases stayed unmatched. Germline CDR1 reads SGHTS; CDR2 reads YDEGEE. The CDR3 region has the DNA TGTGCCAGCAGCTACGGGACAGATAATTCACCCCTCCACTTT. It specifies CASSYGTDNSPLHF.

This clonotype showed up many times. The V gene is TRBV20-1, the J gene TRBJ2-1, with D perhaps given as TRBD1 or TRBD2 (5 bases each). V lost 0 bases and J lost 9, with 18 bases in between. Germline CDR1 DFQATT, CDR2 SNEGSKA (reference sequence). CDR3 length equals 15 residues. The CDR3, as DNA: TGCAGTGCTAGAGATCGTGGTATCCGAGGGACTGAGCAGTTCTTC. It codes for CSARDRGIRGTEQFF.

The chain has TRBV21-1 and TRBJ2-7; whether TRBD1, the table's D call, matches the DNA was not checked. TRBV21-1 is tagged as a pseudogene. The CDR3 contains 15 residues. The chain's CDR3 is CASRADRDFSYEQYF. The CDR3 DNA reads as TGTGCCAGCAGGGCGGACAGGGACTTCTCCTACGAGCAGTACTTC.

In this sample, this clonotype turned up many times. J is TRBJ1-5 and V is TRBV7-2; TRBD1 is a possible D gene (6 bases). CDR3 length equals 16 residues. The V end was cut by 4 bases, the J end by 6 bases, with 19 bases between. Germline CDR1 reads SGHTA; CDR2 reads FQGNSA. Written as DNA, the CDR3 is TGTGCCAGCAGCTCTATCTTAGATTGGACAGCTCAGCCCCAGCATTTT. Its translation: CASSSILDWTAQPQHF.

The chain recombines TRBV18 with TRBJ2-5; TRBD1 aligns across 7 bases. Germline V gene data show CDR1 as KGHSH and CDR2 as LQKENI. The ends lost 2 bases at V and 1 base at J; junction bases unmatched: 10. This CDR3 has 17 residues. This CDR3 reads CASSPWTGSPFQETQYF. The CDR3 DNA reads as TGTGCCAGCTCACCATGGACAGGTAGCCCGTTCCAAGAGACCCAGTACTTC.

This clonotype was seen more than once but under ten times. The rearrangement links TRBV12-3 or TRBV12-4 to TRBJ2-1; 11 positions match TRBD2. Trimming removed 6 bases from V and 4 bases from J; junction bases left unmatched: 8. The CDR3 contains 16 residues. CDR3 in amino acids: CASSISGGAGYNEQFF. CDR3 nucleotides: TGTGCCAGCAGCATTAGCGGGGGGGCAGGGTACAATGAGCAGTTCTTC.

This clonotype was observed many times. J is TRBJ1-1 and V is TRBV28, with 8 positions matching TRBD1. CDR1 and CDR2 from the germline V gene are MDHEN and SYDVKM. This CDR3 is 12 amino acids long. V was clipped by 2 bases and J by 10 bases; unmatched bases: 3. The CDR3 sequence: CASSLQGAAAFF. CDR3 bases: TGTGCCAGCAGTTTACAGGGGGCCGCAGCTTTCTTT.

This clonotype is judged medium-sized. This rearrangement joins TRBV12-3 or TRBV12-4 to TRBJ2-7; 10 nucleotides match TRBD1. V was pared by 2 bases and J by 3 bases, with 1 base of the junction left unmatched. This CDR3 comprises 14 residues. CDR3: CASSLRDRGYEQYF. CDR3 nucleotide sequence: TGTGCCAGCAGTTTACGGGACAGGGGCTACGAGCAGTACTTC.

The chain employs TRBV3-1 and TRBJ1-5; no reliable D call. The CDR3 extends over 17 amino acids. In germline, CDR1 is LGHDT, CDR2 YNNKEL (reference sequence). V gave up 2 bases and J gave up 3 bases, with 17 bases separating them. Written as DNA, the CDR3 is TGTGCCAGCAGCCAATCCCCTTTAGGCGGACTCAATCAGCCCCAGCATTTT. This translates into CASSQSPLGGLNQPQHF.

V and J are TRBV12-3 or TRBV12-4 and TRBJ2-1; 14 bases are shared with TRBD2. There are 15 residues in the CDR3. With V trimmed by 8 bases and J by 9 bases, 9 bases remained unmatched. CDR3 amino acids: CASGPTSGGGSEQFF. CDR3 nucleotides: TGTGCCAGCGGACCGACTAGCGGGGGGGGGAGTGAGCAGTTCTTC.

This clonotype was picked up a small number of times. The J gene is TRBJ2-7, the V gene TRBV5-6; tentatively, D is TRBD2 (5 bases). Trimming took off 4 bases at V and 6 bases at J, with 8 bases between the two ends. CDR1 is SGHDT, CDR2 YYEEEE, per germline. CDR3 length: 11 amino acids. The CDR3 loop reads CASSEAGEQYF. In DNA, the CDR3 is TGTGCCAGCAGCGAGGCGGGCGAGCAGTACTTC. The full variable domain, its missing parts supplied by reference TRBV5-6 and TRBJ2-7, is DAGVTQSPTHLIKTRGQQVTLRCSPKSGHDTVSWYQQALGQGPQFIFQYYEEEERQRGNFPDRFSGHQFPNYSSELNVNALLLGDSALYLCASSEAGEQYFGPGTRLTVT.

This clonotype was recorded at least ten times. The V and J genes are TRBV15 and TRBJ2-7; D is perhaps TRBD2 (5 bases). CDR1 and CDR2 (germline): LNHNV, YYDKDF (reference sequence). V lost 2 bases to trimming and J lost 3 bases, with 11 bases between them. The CDR3 loop spans 14 amino acids. CDR3 DNA: TGTGCCACCAGCAGAATCGGAGAGGGCTACGAGCAGTACTTC. Encoded protein: CATSRIGEGYEQYF.

V and J are TRBV7-2 and TRBJ2-3, with TRBD2 as a possible D gene (7 bases). V shed 3 bases and J shed 0 bases, with 13 bases lying between them. The CDR3 sequence is 16 residues long. CDR1 and CDR2 (germline): SGHTA, FQGNSA. The CDR3 region has the DNA TGTGCCAGCAGCTTTTGGGGGGGGCAGAGCACAGATACGCAGTATTTT. Encoded protein: CASSFWGGQSTDTQYF.

The V gene is TRBV7-2, the J gene TRBJ2-7; 7 bases match TRBD1. Germline V gene data show CDR1 as SGHTA and CDR2 as FQGNSA. With V trimmed by 4 bases and J by 3 bases, 3 bases remained unmatched. The CDR3 loop spans 13 amino acids. The chain's CDR3 is CASSSGTDYEQYF. The CDR3, as DNA: TGTGCCAGCAGCTCCGGGACAGACTACGAGCAGTACTTC.

There are many counts of this clonotype. The chain links TRBV6-5 to TRBJ2-3; D remains ambiguous. Germline V gene sequence: CDR1 MNHEY, CDR2 SVGAGI. CDR3 length: 13 residues. V shed 2 bases and J shed 4 bases, with 7 bases lying between them. CDR3 region: CASSYVHPDTQYF. In nucleotides, the CDR3 is TGTGCCAGCAGTTACGTACATCCAGATACGCAGTATTTT.

The chain links TRBV9 to TRBJ1-1, with D maybe TRBD1 (5 bases). The V end was cut by 0 bases, the J end by 0 bases, with 9 bases between. The CDR3 length is 15 residues. Per the germline V gene, CDR1 is SGDLS and CDR2 is YYNGEE. The CDR3 DNA is TGTGCCAGCAGCGTAGGGGAGGGGATGAACACTGAAGCTTTCTTT. This gives the protein CASSVGEGMNTEAFF.